This record covers a single T cell receptor beta chain. This sample is part of a study of shared T cell receptors in the human thymus. The protocol was immunoSEQ multiplex PCR, while the TCRdb copy is restricted to in-frame clones and leaves out a portion. The table lists approximately 760,000 clones, roughly 88% of them singletons, with roughly 0.01% in the top ten. The CDR3 length is 15 residues. Deletions cut 0 bases from V and 2 bases from J, with 9 bases between. From germline, CDR1 is MNHEY and CDR2 SVGAGI. These data were also filed under a second study, of human thymus T cells. That investigation notes: Resections that were taken during corrective heart surgery supplied the thymus tissue.

The chain has TRBV6-5 and TRBJ2-3; a possible D gene is TRBD2 (5 bases). The TCR originated in a girl in the first two years of life with a congenital heart defect. Sequencing was done on a sample of thymocytes. DNA for the CDR3: TGTGCCAGCAGTTACTCGCCGGGGATCACAGATACGCAGTATTTT. This sequence encodes CASSYSPGITDTQYF.